This T cell receptor beta chain emerged from a study of cytomegalovirus exposure and HLA in healthy donors. Study-wide results and limits: Sequencing depth roughly uniform across donors was assumed in presence/absence analyses. Rates of TCR association differed by HLA locus in a later analysis, with DRB1 highest and HLA-C lowest. Prior analysis indicated that the majority of TCR beta V segments exhibited productivity approximately 87% or approximately 30% of the time. Immune exposure was documented only through CMV serostatus.

The study ran its PCR with 60 Vbeta and 13 Jbeta primers. Measured with immunoSEQ multiplex PCR; TCRdb has only the in-frame clones, and not every one. The sample totals about 130,000 clones. As concerns this clone: Its antigen remains unknown.

This CDR3 region has 17 residues. Germline V gives CDR1 SGHNT, CDR2 YYREEE (reference sequence). V dropped 2 bases and J dropped 4; count of bases not matched to a gene: 12. The material sequenced was PBMCs. This receptor was obtained from a man aged 18 to 35 in good health and CMV-seronegative. This chain links TRBV5-4 with TRBJ1-3; the match to TRBD1 covers 7 bases. In nucleotides, the CDR3 is TGTGCCAGCAGCTTCCATTCCTACAGGGGTAGGGGAAACACCATATATTTT. Translation: CASSFHSYRGRGNTIYF.